The 31 T cell receptor beta chains in this list originate from one sample, sequenced in a study of blood T cells in healthy people across ages. With a J-beta primer mix and a sample-barcoded 5' primer, a second PCR ran about 7 to 11 cycles. TCRdb reprocessed the 5' RACE reads via MiXCR and lists one record per CDR3 protein. The repertoire holds roughly 1.5 million distinct CDR3 sequences, with about 45% as singletons. Sample: blood. These receptors originate from a woman younger than 30 in good health.

The rearrangement joins TRBV30 to TRBJ2-1; D is uncertain. The length of the CDR3 is 13 residues. The germline CDR1 and CDR2 sequences are GTSNPN and SVGIG (reference sequence). With 0 bases removed from V and 1 base from J, the gap between germline ends came to 4 bases. The CDR3 DNA reads as TGTGCCTGGAGTGTGGTTTCCTACAATGAGCAGTTCTTC. The encoded protein is CAWSVVSYNEQFF. The variable domain in full, with the rest retrieved from reference TRBV30 and TRBJ2-1, is SQTIHQWPATLVQPVGSPLSLECTVEGTSNPNLYWYRQAAGRGLQLLFYSVGIGQISSEVPQNLSASRPQDRQFILSSKKLLLSDSGFYLCAWSVVSYNEQFFGPGTRLTVL.

This clonotype was seen only a few times. The V and J genes are TRBV28 and TRBJ2-5; TRBD2 matches 14 bases. This CDR3 is built from 16 residues. V shed 2 bases and J 7 bases; nucleotides not matched to a gene: 6. CDR1 and CDR2 (germline): MDHEN, SYDVKM. CDR3 sequence reads: CASSLVPGLAGGTQYF. In DNA form, the CDR3 reads TGTGCCAGCAGTTTAGTCCCTGGACTAGCGGGAGGGACCCAGTACTTC. The complete variable domain, with remaining parts taken from reference TRBV28 and TRBJ2-5, reads DVKVTQSSRYLVKRTGEKVFLECVQDMDHENMFWYRQDPGLGLRLIYFSYDVKMKEKGDIPEGYSVSREKKERFSLILESASTNQTSMYLCASSLVPGLAGGTQYFGPGTRLLVL.

The chain recombines TRBV4-1 with TRBJ1-1; D uncertain. Germline V gene data show CDR1 as MGHRA and CDR2 as YSYEKL. The germline V and J ends were trimmed by 1 base and 8 bases, with 14 bases remaining between them. The CDR3 extends over 14 amino acids. CDR3 protein: CASSQGVAMGEAFF. CDR3 nucleotide sequence: TGCGCCAGCAGCCAAGGGGTGGCGATGGGGGAAGCTTTCTTT.

This clonotype came up a few times. The V call is TRBV7-9, the J call TRBJ2-1, with D perhaps assigned TRBD1 or TRBD2 (5 bases each). The J call may be incorrect, as the DNA end agrees better with TRBJ2-7. The CDR3 runs 15 residues. Germline V gene data show CDR1 as SEHNR and CDR2 as FQNEAQ (reference sequence). CDR3 protein: CASSLRQRDYNEQYF. CDR3 bases: TGTGCCAGCAGCTTAAGACAGCGAGACTACAATGAGCAGTACTTC.

The rearrangement uses TRBV9 and TRBJ1-4; no definite D call. The germline V gene encodes CDR1 SGDLS and CDR2 YYNGEE. The germline V and J ends were trimmed by 0 bases and 10 bases, with 13 bases remaining between them. The CDR3 length is 14 residues. CDR3 in amino acids: CASSVDNGGGKLFF. The CDR3 nucleotides read TGTGCCAGCAGCGTAGATAATGGAGGAGGAAAACTGTTTTTT.

The V and J genes are TRBV6-2 or TRBV6-3 and TRBJ2-1; 9 bases are shared with TRBD2. The CDR3 has 16 amino acids. The V segment lost 2 bases and the J segment 5 bases; nucleotides outside the gene matches: 7. The germline gives CDR1 MNHEY, CDR2 SVGEGT. The CDR3, as DNA: TGTGCCAGCAGTTACCGGCGGGGGGGCCCGAACAATGAGCAGTTCTTC. This gives the protein CASSYRRGGPNNEQFF.

The V gene is TRBV2, the J gene TRBJ2-3; tentative D call: TRBD2 (5 bases). Germline values: CDR1 SNHLY, CDR2 FYNNEI. Trimming removed 0 bases from V and 0 bases from J, with 13 bases in between. This CDR3 is 17 amino acids long. The CDR3 nucleotides are TGTGCCAGCAGTGAAGCGCGTCTAGCTTTTAGCACAGATACGCAGTATTTT. It specifies CASSEARLAFSTDTQYF.

The chain has TRBV10-3 and TRBJ2-3; 9 nucleotides match TRBD2. J was trimmed by 5 bases and V by 6 bases; bases with no gene match: 12. CDR3 length: 16 amino acids. The germline V gene has CDR1 ENHRY and CDR2 SYGVKD. The CDR3 DNA is TGTGCCATCAGCGGAAAGCTAGCGGGATGGGAAGATACGCAGTATTTT. Translation: CAISGKLAGWEDTQYF.

This chain links TRBV7-9 with TRBJ1-1; no definite D call. V gave up 5 bases and J gave up 1 base, with 11 bases separating them. Germline loops: CDR1 SEHNR, CDR2 FQNEAQ (reference sequence). CDR3 size: 14 residues. Written as DNA, the CDR3 is TGTGCCAGCAGCCCAGCTTTAGGGAACACTGAAGCTTTCTTT. It yields the protein CASSPALGNTEAFF.

This clonotype was detected only once. This sequence joins TRBV2 and TRBJ2-1; D is unresolved. Per the germline V gene, CDR1 is SNHLY and CDR2 is FYNNEI. With 1 base removed from V and 4 bases from J, the gap between germline ends came to 5 bases. This CDR3 has 13 amino acids. The CDR3 region has the DNA TGTGCCAGCAGTGAAGATATGTACAATGAGCAGTTCTTC. Translated: CASSEDMYNEQFF.

The rearrangement uses TRBV28 and TRBJ2-3; a weak D match, TRBD2 (6 bases). Per the germline V gene, CDR1 is MDHEN and CDR2 is SYDVKM. V shed 2 bases and J shed 0 bases, with 18 bases lying between them. The CDR3 is 18 residues long. The CDR3 DNA reads TGTGCCAGCAGTTTAGGAGGGGAACCAGACTATAGCACAGATACGCAGTATTTT. The encoded protein is CASSLGGEPDYSTDTQYF.

As regards this clonotype: This could be a read error, since a much larger clone is one nucleotide away. The chain combines TRBV6-5 with TRBJ1-2; 9 bases are a match to TRBD1. The CDR3 has 13 amino acids. The V and J ends lost 6 bases and 4 bases, in that order; junction bases with no gene match: 3. CDR1 and CDR2 from the germline V gene are MNHEY and SVGAGI. CDR3: CASRVDRGYGYTF. Here the CDR3 DNA reads TGTGCCAGCAGAGTGGACAGGGGCTATGGCTACACCTTC.

This clonotype has just a few counts. This chain connects TRBV29-1 to TRBJ2-6, with a possible D match to TRBD2 (6 bases). Trimming left V 6 bases short and J 0 bases short, with 15 bases between. Germline V CDR1 and CDR2: SQVTM, ANQGSEA. This CDR3 comprises 16 residues. The CDR3 coding sequence is TGCAGCGTCGATCACCTGGGGGGCTCTGGGGCCAACGTCCTGACTTTC. Protein product: CSVDHLGGSGANVLTF.

In regard to this clonotype: This may be a read error: a much more frequent sequence differs by one nucleotide. The rearrangement joins TRBV20-1 to TRBJ2-4; D might be TRBD1 (5 bases). The CDR3 consists of 15 residues. The germline V gene encodes CDR1 DFQATT and CDR2 SNEGSKA (reference sequence). V was cut by 6 bases and J by 0 bases, with 15 bases left in between. The CDR3 spells CSALARGIAKNIQYF. DNA for the CDR3: TGCAGTGCCCTCGCTAGGGGTATAGCCAAAAACATTCAGTACTTC.

This rearrangement joins TRBV27 to TRBJ2-1; D ambiguous. CDR1 is MNHEY, CDR2 SMNVEV, per germline (reference sequence). V lost 2 bases and J 0 bases, leaving 5 bases between the germline ends. The CDR3 contains 14 residues. CDR3 sequence reads: CASSLHPSYNEQFF. In nucleotides, the CDR3 is TGTGCCAGCAGTTTACACCCCTCCTACAATGAGCAGTTCTTC.

The chain couples TRBV6-1 to TRBJ1-6, with no clear D. V was trimmed by 3 bases and J by 3 bases, leaving 9 bases between them. Germline V gene lookup returns CDR1 MNHNS and CDR2 SASEGT. The CDR3 has 15 residues. CDR3 nucleotide sequence: TGTGCCAGCAGTGATGAGGGCCGCTATAATTCACCCCTCCACTTT. The encoded protein is CASSDEGRYNSPLHF.

This clonotype was recorded a few times. The rearrangement links TRBV20-1 to TRBJ1-2, with D unresolved. The CDR3 contains 11 residues. V lost 3 bases, J lost 2 bases, and 4 bases lay in between. The germline CDR1 and CDR2 sequences are DFQATT and SNEGSKA (reference sequence). This chain's CDR3 is CSASSNYGYTF. In DNA, the CDR3 is TGCAGTGCTAGTTCGAACTATGGCTACACCTTC.

This clonotype has at least ten counts. The genes are TRBV10-3 and TRBJ2-7; D is perhaps TRBD1 or TRBD2 (5 bases each). The ends were cut back, 6 bases at V and 4 bases at J, with 13 bases in the middle. The CDR3 is 13 residues long. CDR1 ENHRY and CDR2 SYGVKD come from the germline V gene. The CDR3, as DNA: TGTGCCATCAGCTACGGGGCAGATTACGAGCAGTACTTC. Translating gives CAISYGADYEQYF.

Only a few counts were recorded for this clonotype. The V call is TRBV12-3 or TRBV12-4, the J call TRBJ1-2, with D perhaps matching TRBD1 (6 bases). The length of the CDR3 is 13 residues. The germline V and J ends were trimmed by 7 bases and 4 bases, with 13 bases remaining between them. The DNA for the CDR3 is TGTGCCAGCACGCAGGGGCCCCTCTATGGCTACACCTTC. Translating it yields CASTQGPLYGYTF.

The rearrangement links TRBV4-1 to TRBJ2-4; the match to TRBD1 covers 12 bases. V dropped 1 base and J dropped 0; count of bases not matched to a gene: 7. The germline CDR1 and CDR2 sequences are MGHRA and YSYEKL. CDR3 size: 19 residues. This CDR3 reads CASSQVGTGGIRAKNIQYF. The CDR3, as DNA: TGCGCCAGCAGCCAAGTAGGGACAGGGGGCATACGAGCCAAAAACATTCAGTACTTC.

This sequence joins TRBV20-1 and TRBJ2-3; 7 bases are shared with TRBD1. Germline V gene sequence: CDR1 DFQATT, CDR2 SNEGSKA (reference sequence). The CDR3 length is 13 residues. Trimming cost V 3 bases and J 6 bases; bases outside gene matches: 6. This CDR3 is CSASNRGGDTQYF. CDR3 in DNA: TGCAGTGCTAGTAACAGGGGTGGGGATACGCAGTATTTT.

This clonotype was recorded at least ten times. V usage is TRBV27 and J usage is TRBJ2-1; D is undetermined. Trimming removed 0 bases from V and 0 bases from J, with 9 bases in between. CDR3 length: 16 residues. Germline CDR1 MNHEY, CDR2 SMNVEV (reference sequence). The CDR3 reads CASSLSWRSSYNEQFF. DNA for the CDR3: TGTGCCAGCAGTTTATCATGGCGGAGCTCCTACAATGAGCAGTTCTTC.

The CDR3 coding sequence is TGTGCCAGCAGCCCCACCCTCAAGAACACCGGGGAGCTGTTTTTT. Encoded protein: CASSPTLKNTGELFF. The V gene is TRBV7-9, the J gene TRBJ2-2; no firm D call. This CDR3 is built from 15 residues. The V end lost 5 bases, the J end lost 1 base, and 11 bases lay between the germline ends. Per germline, CDR1 SEHNR and CDR2 FQNEAQ (reference sequence).

As concerns this clonotype: At one of its ends the junction is not consistent with the germline gene, which may arise from a read error. The chain carries TRBV6-1 and TRBJ2-7; 8 bases match TRBD1. The CDR3 contains 15 residues. CDR1 and CDR2 from the germline V gene are MNHNS and SASEGT. The CDR3 loop is CAGRARDRPLNEQYF. CDR3 coding DNA: TGTGCCGGCAGGGCTAGGGACAGGCCCCTTAACGAGCAGTACTTC.

This CDR3 reads CASSASAGTGSEKLFF. For the CDR3, the DNA is TGTGCCAGCAGCGCTAGTGCCGGGACAGGTAGCGAAAAACTGTTTTTT. The chain has TRBV7-2 and TRBJ1-4; TRBD1 matches at 8 bases. The CDR3 extends over 16 amino acids. After removal of 5 bases from V and 8 bases from J, the junction contained 13 bases not matched to a gene. Germline V lookup: CDR1 SGHTA, CDR2 FQGNSA. The whole variable domain, filled in from reference TRBV7-2 and TRBJ1-4, reads GAGVSQSPSNKVTEKGKDVELRCDPISGHTALYWYRQSLGQGLEFLIYFQGNSAPDKSGLPSDRFSAERTGGSVSTLTIQRTQQEDSAVYLCASSASAGTGSEKLFFGSGTQLSVL.

The chain links TRBV6-2 or TRBV6-3 to TRBJ1-2, with D possibly being TRBD1 (6 bases). Looked up from germline, CDR1 is MNHEY and CDR2 is SVGEGT. Trimming cost V 2 bases and J 7 bases, with 14 bases left between them. This CDR3 has 14 amino acids. CDR3 loop: CASSYGQGRGGYTF. The CDR3 DNA reads as TGTGCCAGCAGTTACGGCCAGGGGAGAGGTGGCTACACCTTC.

Only a few counts were recorded for this clonotype. J is TRBJ2-6 and V is TRBV20-1; D not resolved. V was cut by 0 bases and J by 0 bases, with 24 bases left in between. The CDR3 has 21 amino acids. Germline V gene lookup returns CDR1 DFQATT and CDR2 SNEGSKA (reference sequence). The CDR3 protein is CSARDRWTQETRVSGANVLTF. In nucleotides, the CDR3 is TGCAGTGCTAGAGATCGTTGGACCCAAGAAACAAGGGTCTCTGGGGCCAACGTCCTGACTTTC.

The V and J genes are TRBV20-1 and TRBJ2-7; 9 positions agree with TRBD2. This CDR3 has 14 amino acids. J was trimmed by 0 bases and V by 5 bases; bases with no gene match: 5. Germline assignment: CDR1 DFQATT and CDR2 SNEGSKA (reference sequence). The CDR3 loop is CSAPAGGSSYEQYF. The DNA of the CDR3 is TGCAGTGCTCCGGCGGGGGGGAGCTCCTACGAGCAGTACTTC.

CDR3 bases: TGTGCCAGCAGCCAAGGGCTAGCGGGGCTCACCTACGAGCAGTACTTC. Translating gives CASSQGLAGLTYEQYF. The chain recombines TRBV3-1 with TRBJ2-7; TRBD2 agrees at 9 bases. V lost 1 base to trimming and J lost 2 bases; unmatched junction nucleotides: 6. This CDR3 has 16 residues. Per germline, CDR1 LGHDT and CDR2 YNNKEL (reference sequence).

This clonotype was counted at least ten times. This sequence joins TRBV4-3 and TRBJ2-3; D is uncertain. There are 16 residues in the CDR3. Germline loops: CDR1 LGHNA, CDR2 YSLEER. Trimming pared 3 bases from V and 0 bases from J, leaving 13 bases between. CDR3 sequence reads: CASSHASAASTDTQYF. The CDR3 DNA reads as TGCGCCAGCAGCCATGCCTCCGCCGCTAGCACAGATACGCAGTATTTT.

The chain employs TRBV4-2 and TRBJ2-1; TRBD2 matches at 7 bases. Per germline, CDR1 LGHNA and CDR2 YNFKEQ. The CDR3 is 17 amino acids. V gave up 0 bases and J gave up 4 bases; unmatched junction bases: 9. The chain's CDR3 is CASSQDSELAPYNEQFF. The DNA for the CDR3 is TGTGCCAGCAGCCAAGATTCAGAACTAGCGCCATACAATGAGCAGTTCTTC.